These 32 T cell receptor beta chains share one sample of origin, sequenced in a study of STAT5B mutations in CD4+ large granular lymphocyte leukemia. The table came from immunoSEQ multiplex PCR; TCRdb's copy has only in-frame clones and leaves some out. Of about 34,000 clones in the sample, 70% to 90% were seen once. The sequenced sample consisted of CD4+ T cells from blood buffy coats. The receptors here all came from a human donor in good health.

The genes are TRBV5-8 and TRBJ1-6, with D unresolved. The CDR3 extends over 18 amino acids. Germline V gene sequence: CDR1 SGHTS, CDR2 YDEGEE. V was clipped by 4 bases and J by 0 bases, with 17 bases between them. In DNA, the CDR3 is TGTGCCAGCAGCCTCAGGCTTGGGAAAGGCTCCTATAATTCACCCCTCCACTTT. Its protein product is CASSLRLGKGSYNSPLHF.

J is TRBJ1-6 and V is TRBV30; D uncertain. The CDR3 contains 13 residues. Between the trimmed V and J ends, which lost 1 base and 8 bases, there was a span of 9 bases. The germline V gene encodes CDR1 GTSNPN and CDR2 SVGIG (reference sequence). CDR3 region: CAWSADIYSPLHF. As DNA, the CDR3 is TGTGCCTGGAGTGCTGACATTTATTCACCCCTCCACTTT.

This chain links TRBV2 with TRBJ2-1; 8 bases fit TRBD2. V was clipped by 8 bases and J by 0 bases; unmatched bases: 3. Per germline, CDR1 SNHLY and CDR2 FYNNEI. The CDR3 runs 14 residues. DNA of the CDR3: TGTGCCAGCTCGAGCGGGAGCTCCTACAATGAGCAGTTCTTC. It codes for CASSSGSSYNEQFF.

This clone was detected a few times. The rearrangement links TRBV29-1 to TRBJ1-2; 7 nucleotides agree with TRBD1. V was clipped by 7 bases and J by 2 bases; unmatched bases: 4. The CDR3 has 12 amino acids. The germline CDR1 and CDR2 sequences are SQVTM and ANQGSEA. The CDR3 DNA reads as TGCAGCGGTACACAGGGGAACTATGGCTACACCTTC. Its translation is CSGTQGNYGYTF.

The chain recombines TRBV19 with TRBJ2-1; tentatively, D is TRBD1 or TRBD2 (5 bases each). V lost 10 bases and J lost 4, with 11 bases in between. CDR1 and CDR2 from the germline V gene are LNHDA and SQIVND (reference sequence). The CDR3 totals 12 residues. CDR3 loop: CAIEGYYNEQFF. CDR3 DNA: TGTGCCATCGAGGGGTATTACAATGAGCAGTTCTTC.

This rearrangement joins TRBV6-6 to TRBJ1-3; D gene unclear. The germline V gene has CDR1 MNHNY and CDR2 SVGAGI (reference sequence). The CDR3 has 16 amino acids. V was clipped by 2 bases and J by 2 bases, with 13 bases between them. The CDR3 bases are TGTGCCAGCAGTTACCCCACCCGCGGCACTGGAAACACCATATATTTT. Translating it yields CASSYPTRGTGNTIYF.

J is TRBJ1-5 and V is TRBV7-2; TRBD1 is a possible D gene (5 bases). This CDR3 has 15 residues. Germline V gives CDR1 SGHTA, CDR2 FQGNSA. Trimming took off 2 bases at V and 2 bases at J, with 10 bases between the two ends. CDR3 in amino acids: CASSLRRGGNQPQHF. The CDR3 DNA sequence: TGTGCCAGCAGCTTACGAAGGGGTGGCAATCAGCCCCAGCATTTT.

This chain joins TRBV10-2 and TRBJ2-3, with D uncertain. This CDR3 spans 12 amino acids. Between the trimmed V and J ends, which lost 3 bases and 4 bases, there was a span of 5 bases. Germline V gene data show CDR1 as WSHSY and CDR2 as SAAADI. The CDR3 loop reads CASSDGSDTQYF. CDR3 DNA sequence: TGCGCCAGCAGTGACGGTTCAGATACGCAGTATTTT.

This clone turned up a few times. The rearrangement links TRBV6-6 to TRBJ2-7; tentative D call: TRBD1 (6 bases). The CDR3 spans 15 residues. The V gene's germline CDR1 is MNHNY and CDR2 SVGAGI (reference sequence). V was clipped by 4 bases and J by 3 bases, with 16 bases between them. CDR3 sequence (DNA): TGTGCCAGCAGTTCTCCCCGAGGGGGTGACTACGAGCAGTACTTC. Translating it yields CASSSPRGGDYEQYF.

The chain combines TRBV5-8 with TRBJ2-7; D is perhaps TRBD2 (5 bases). The CDR3 contains 14 residues. Trimming stripped 3 bases from V and 10 bases from J, with 20 bases between. CDR1 is SGHTS, CDR2 YDEGEE, per germline. CDR3 in amino acids: CASSSSGVTGFQYF. The CDR3 DNA is TGTGCCAGCAGCTCATCCGGGGTTACTGGATTTCAGTACTTC.

This sequence joins TRBV19 and TRBJ1-5; D is perhaps TRBD1 (5 bases). Trimming removed 6 bases from V and 6 bases from J, with 12 bases in between. This CDR3 is built from 13 residues. The germline V gene has CDR1 LNHDA and CDR2 SQIVND (reference sequence). Here the CDR3 DNA reads TGTGCCAGTAGGGGAGGGGTGGGTCAGCCCCAGCATTTT. It encodes CASRGGVGQPQHF.

The genes are TRBV7-8 and TRBJ2-3; unclear D gene. Germline lookup yields CDR1 SGHVS and CDR2 FQNEAQ. This CDR3 is built from 16 residues. Trimming shortened V by 0 bases and J by 7 bases, and 17 bases separated the two germline ends. CDR3 DNA sequence: TGTGCCAGCAGCTTAGCGCGGTGGCTAGTTTGGAATACGCAGTATTTT. Its translation is CASSLARWLVWNTQYF.

The rearrangement joins TRBV5-1 to TRBJ2-1; 12 bases are shared with TRBD1. Germline CDR1 SGHRS, CDR2 YFSETQ. The length of the CDR3 is 15 residues. Trimming cost V 4 bases and J 6 bases; bases outside gene matches: 5. This chain's CDR3 is CASSQPGQGANEQFF. DNA for the CDR3: TGCGCCAGCAGCCAGCCGGGACAGGGGGCCAATGAGCAGTTCTTC.

There are a few counts of this clone. J is TRBJ1-2 and V is TRBV7-2; no reliable D call. V lost 1 base to trimming and J lost 0 bases, with 9 bases between them. The germline V gene has CDR1 SGHTA and CDR2 FQGNSA. The CDR3 extends over 15 amino acids. The DNA for the CDR3 is TGTGCCAGCAGCTTAGTAACCGACGCTAACTATGGCTACACCTTC. Translated: CASSLVTDANYGYTF.

This chain uses TRBV12-5 with TRBJ2-1, with 10 positions matching TRBD2. Germline trimming cut 1 base from V and 1 base from J; bases unmatched to any gene: 7. This CDR3 has 18 residues. The germline gives CDR1 LGHNT, CDR2 FRNRAP. Here the CDR3 reads CASGLGTGTSASYNEQFF. As DNA, the CDR3 is TGTGCTAGTGGTTTGGGGACGGGGACTAGCGCTTCCTACAATGAGCAGTTCTTC.

V gene TRBV29-1 combines with J gene TRBJ2-3; TRBD1 matches 10 bases. The V gene's germline CDR1 is SQVTM and CDR2 ANQGSEA. The length of the CDR3 is 14 residues. The CDR3 region is CSTGGTGASDTQYF. The CDR3 nucleotides read TGCTCTACAGGCGGGACAGGGGCCTCAGATACGCAGTATTTT.

The CDR3 coding sequence is TGTGCCAGCAGCTTAAACCCCTTAGGAAGGGAGACCCAGTACTTC. Protein sequence: CASSLNPLGRETQYF. This sequence joins TRBV7-2 and TRBJ2-5, with D uncertain. The CDR3 extends over 15 amino acids. Germline V gives CDR1 SGHTA, CDR2 FQGNSA. The V end was cut by 2 bases, the J end by 5 bases, with 15 bases between.

The V gene is TRBV7-2, the J gene TRBJ2-1; D remains unclear. Germline loops: CDR1 SGHTA, CDR2 FQGNSA. The CDR3 totals 13 residues. V gave up 5 bases and J gave up 5 bases, with 10 bases separating them. CDR3 bases: TGTGCCAGCAGCCCACAATATAACAATGAGCAGTTCTTC. Its translation is CASSPQYNNEQFF.

The chain carries TRBV9 and TRBJ1-3, with TRBD1 matching over 8 bases. CDR1 SGDLS and CDR2 YYNGEE come from the germline V gene. The V and J ends lost 2 bases and 7 bases, in that order; junction bases with no gene match: 5. The CDR3 runs 14 residues. DNA for the CDR3: TGTGCCAGCAGCGTTAGGACAGGGAGGAACACCATATATTTT. Translated: CASSVRTGRNTIYF. The variable domain in full, with the rest retrieved from reference TRBV9 and TRBJ1-3, is DSGVTQTPKHLITATGQRVTLRCSPRSGDLSVYWYQQSLDQGLQFLIQYYNGEERAKGNILERFSAQQFPDLHSELNLSSLELGDSALYFCASSVRTGRNTIYFGEGSWLTVV.

The rearrangement uses TRBV19 and TRBJ1-2; TRBD1 matches at 9 bases. After removal of 4 bases from V and 3 bases from J, the junction contained 6 bases not matched to a gene. The germline CDR1 and CDR2 sequences are LNHDA and SQIVND (reference sequence). This CDR3 spans 15 amino acids. CDR3 sequence (DNA): TGTGCCAGTAGTAGAGACCGGACAGGGGACTATGGCTACACCTTC. This sequence encodes CASSRDRTGDYGYTF.

V is TRBV19 and J is TRBJ1-1; TRBD1 matches 11 bases. The V gene's germline CDR1 is LNHDA and CDR2 SQIVND (reference sequence). The V and J ends lost 5 bases and 4 bases, in that order; junction bases with no gene match: 6. The CDR3 sequence is 15 residues long. The CDR3 bases are TGTGCCAGTAGTCCCTCCGGGACAGGGGGCACTGAAGCTTTCTTT. This codes for CASSPSGTGGTEAFF.

This sequence joins TRBV5-1 and TRBJ2-2; TRBD1 aligns across 9 bases. Germline-derived CDR1 and CDR2 are SGHRS and YFSETQ. The CDR3 length is 14 residues. V shed 4 bases, J shed 8 bases, and the junction held 6 bases outside the gene matches. CDR3 sequence (DNA): TGCGCCAGCAGCCATGGACAGGGGATAGGGGAGCTGTTTTTT. Its protein product is CASSHGQGIGELFF. The full variable domain, completed using reference TRBV5-1 and TRBJ2-2, is KAGVTQTPRYLIKTRGQQVTLSCSPISGHRSVSWYQQTPGQGLQFLFEYFSETQRNKGNFPGRFSGRQFSNSRSEMNVSTLELGDSALYLCASSHGQGIGELFFGEGSRLTVL.

This clone was recorded once. The chain employs TRBV7-8 and TRBJ2-4; D not certain. Germline V gene lookup returns CDR1 SGHVS and CDR2 FQNEAQ. The ends were cut back, 3 bases at V and 4 bases at J, with 16 bases in the middle. CDR3 length equals 16 residues. The CDR3 nucleotides are TGTGCCAGCAGCTTCCCGGTACGACTTGGGAAAAACATTCAGTACTTC. Its translation is CASSFPVRLGKNIQYF.

The chain employs TRBV20-1 and TRBJ2-5; D call uncertain. The CDR3 spans 11 residues. Germline CDR1 DFQATT, CDR2 SNEGSKA (reference sequence). V lost 3 bases, J lost 5 bases, and 7 bases lay in between. The CDR3 region has the DNA TGCAGTGCTAGTCCTGGTGAGACCCAGTACTTC. It encodes CSASPGETQYF.

The chain couples TRBV7-9 to TRBJ2-2; 11 positions agree with TRBD2. The junction had 3 bases not matched to a gene; V was cut back by 5 bases and J by 4 bases. Germline V gene data show CDR1 as SEHNR and CDR2 as FQNEAQ (reference sequence). This CDR3 is 15 amino acids long. The CDR3, as DNA: TGTGCCAGCAGCCGACTAGCGGGAACCACCGGGGAGCTGTTTTTT. Translating it yields CASSRLAGTTGELFF.

V usage is TRBV28 and J usage is TRBJ2-5, with D possibly being TRBD1 (5 bases). This CDR3 has 12 amino acids. Germline V gene sequence: CDR1 MDHEN, CDR2 SYDVKM. The V gene lost 5 bases and the J gene lost 5 bases, with 9 bases spanning the gap. The CDR3 nucleotides are TGTGCCAGCAGTGCAGGGATCGAGACCCAGTACTTC. Amino acids: CASSAGIETQYF.

This clone has a handful of counts. The genes are TRBV7-3 and TRBJ2-1; 10 positions agree with TRBD2. The ends lost 6 bases at V and 9 bases at J; junction bases unmatched: 5. The CDR3 runs to 13 residues. Germline values: CDR1 SGHTA, CDR2 FQGTGA. The CDR3 loop reads CASSSSGRGEQFF. The DNA of the CDR3 is TGTGCCAGCAGTTCAAGCGGGAGGGGTGAGCAGTTCTTC.

In its sample, this clone was seen a few times. This chain links TRBV19 with TRBJ1-5; 12 bases agree with TRBD1. This CDR3 spans 15 amino acids. Germline lookup yields CDR1 LNHDA and CDR2 SQIVND (reference sequence). The junction had 2 bases not matched to a gene; V was cut back by 3 bases and J by 5 bases. Here the CDR3 reads CASSMGTGGYQPQHF. Written as DNA, the CDR3 is TGTGCCAGTAGTATGGGGACAGGGGGCTATCAGCCCCAGCATTTT.

This chain links TRBV4-1 with TRBJ2-4; maybe TRBD1 (5 bases). This CDR3 is built from 14 residues. The germline V and J ends were trimmed by 1 base and 12 bases, with 16 bases remaining between them. Per germline, CDR1 MGHRA and CDR2 YSYEKL. The CDR3 sequence is CASSQARMDDSQYF. The CDR3 DNA reads TGCGCCAGCAGCCAAGCCAGGATGGACGACAGTCAGTACTTC.

This chain joins TRBV5-8 and TRBJ2-2, with 7 bases matching TRBD2. CDR1 is SGHTS and CDR2 is YDEGEE in the germline V gene. Losses at the gene ends were 1 base for V and 4 bases for J; bases not matched to a gene: 4. This CDR3 contains 15 residues. CDR3 sequence reads: CASSLPGGFTGELFF. CDR3 nucleotides: TGTGCCAGCAGCTTGCCCGGGGGGTTCACCGGGGAGCTGTTTTTT.

The V call is TRBV10-2, the J call TRBJ1-1; TRBD1 matches 9 bases. V dropped 6 bases and J dropped 5; count of bases not matched to a gene: 10. This CDR3 comprises 15 residues. CDR1 is WSHSY and CDR2 is SAAADI in the germline V gene. CDR3 in amino acids: CASSITTGGVTEAFF. The CDR3 bases are TGCGCCAGCAGCATCACGACAGGGGGGGTGACTGAAGCTTTCTTT.

The chain recombines TRBV19 with TRBJ1-2; 7 nucleotides align to TRBD1. Trimming took 7 bases from V and 5 from J; bases not matched to a gene: 4. Per the germline V gene, CDR1 is LNHDA and CDR2 is SQIVND (reference sequence). This CDR3 has 12 amino acids. The CDR3 coding sequence is TGTGCCAGTACCCCACAGGGGTATGGCTACACCTTC. It translates to CASTPQGYGYTF.